A selection of T cell receptor beta chains follows, all from one sample in a study of molecular identifiers for immune sequencing clone quantification. TCRdb passed the PCR reads through MiXCR, listing each CDR3 protein once. This table has some 100,000 distinct CDR3 sequences, approximately 40% appearing once. The sample comprised naive CD8+ T cells from blood, with Jurkat cell RNA spiked in. These receptors all come from a human donor in good health. Some libraries in this study had Jurkat cell RNA spiked in. CDR3s leave out the opening cysteine and the closing phenylalanine or tryptophan. Part of the rows lack a size; the others show once, few, many or a class for expanded clones.

J: TRBJ2-1; V: TRBV20-1; size: few; CDR3: SATGGTYNEQF
J: TRBJ1-5; V: TRBV19; size: few; CDR3: ASTLGENYQPQH
J: TRBJ1-6; V: TRBV28; size: many; CDR3: ASSSDSPLH
J: TRBJ2-1; V: TRBV6-5; size: few; CDR3: ASSYGGSSYNEQF
J: TRBJ1-2; V: TRBV28; size: many; CDR3: ASSPAGTTIGGYT
J: TRBJ2-5; V: TRBV29-1; size: many; CDR3: SVAGTSGRETQY
J: TRBJ2-7; V: TRBV9; size: NA; CDR3: ASSVVDSGYNERY
J: TRBJ2-3; V: TRBV4-3; size: NA; CDR3: ASSQARVDTQY
J: TRBJ1-4; V: TRBV20-1; size: many; CDR3: SAIYGQGWGFEKLF
J: TRBJ2-7; V: TRBV29-1; size: many; CDR3: SVVLSGRWPYEQY
J: TRBJ2-7; V: TRBV3-1; size: NA; CDR3: ANSPWGGLGEQY
J: TRBJ2-7; V: TRBV13; size: few; CDR3: ASSARRGGSVQEQY
J: TRBJ2-5; V: TRBV11-2; size: few; CDR3: ASSLEKGRVSFETQY
J: TRBJ2-3; V: TRBV28; size: NA; CDR3: ASSIGGPPDTQY
J: TRBJ2-3; V: TRBV2; size: NA; CDR3: ATPGLASDTQY
J: TRBJ2-2; V: TRBV20-1; size: NA; CDR3: SAPGLANTGELF
J: TRBJ2-5; V: TRBV18; size: NA; CDR3: ASSPSVWTSESPLRETQY
J: TRBJ2-1; V: TRBV9; size: NA; CDR3: ASSGGGSSYNEQF
J: TRBJ2-7; V: TRBV27; size: many; CDR3: ASSQAGSEQY
J: TRBJ2-1; V: TRBV3-1; size: NA; CDR3: ASSRFRGQGGYNEQF
J: TRBJ2-1; V: TRBV19; size: few; CDR3: ASSIWDRDEQF
J: TRBJ1-2; V: TRBV29-1; size: NA; CDR3: SVEQGYGYT
J: TRBJ2-3; V: TRBV7-9; size: many; CDR3: AHGGFATDTQY
J: TRBJ2-3; V: TRBV7-2; size: NA; CDR3: SSRIFPPDPSTDTQY
J: TRBJ2-1; V: TRBV14; size: NA; CDR3: ASSPQREGFYNEQF
J: TRBJ2-7; V: TRBV7-8; size: NA; CDR3: ASKRGTYEQY
J: TRBJ1-3; V: TRBV14; size: few; CDR3: ASSHRNSANTIY
J: TRBJ2-3; V: TRBV4-1; size: NA; CDR3: ASSQGGVRAQY
J: TRBJ2-2; V: TRBV7-8; size: NA; CDR3: ASSLLNTGGLF
J: TRBJ2-1; V: TRBV6-5; size: NA; CDR3: ASSYDGRAGDEQF
J: TRBJ2-5; V: TRBV3-1; size: NA; CDR3: ASSPTSGEETLY
J: TRBJ1-1; V: TRBV3-1; size: NA; CDR3: ASSQWDTEAF
J: TRBJ1-1; V: TRBV20-1; size: NA; CDR3: SARDPDRPLPHGLIFRTEAF
J: TRBJ1-5; V: TRBV5-1; size: many; CDR3: ASSHSGTQKQPQH
J: TRBJ2-7; V: TRBV20-1; size: few; CDR3: SAVNRDRTLEQY
J: TRBJ2-7; V: TRBV6-5; size: many; CDR3: ASSTTGAHEQY
J: TRBJ1-5; V: TRBV15; size: many; CDR3: ATSREGLPNQPQH
J: TRBJ2-1; V: TRBV4-1; size: many; CDR3: ASSQIAGDNEQF
J: TRBJ2-5; V: TRBV5-4; size: many; CDR3: ASSLPEQETQY
J: TRBJ2-2; V: TRBV28; size: NA; CDR3: ASRVEGPGELF
J: TRBJ1-3; V: TRBV6-5; size: few; CDR3: ASRPKGISGNTIY
J: TRBJ2-3; V: TRBV28; size: once; CDR3: ASRSQSILTGTQY
J: TRBJ2-4; V: TRBV7-9; size: many; CDR3: ASSPKAKNIQY
J: TRBJ2-3; V: TRBV11-2; size: many; CDR3: ASSLETRDTDTQY
J: TRBJ1-5; V: TRBV9; size: few; CDR3: ASSPPGNNQPQH
J: TRBJ1-3; V: TRBV7-9; size: few; CDR3: ASRDSSSGNTIY
J: TRBJ2-7; V: TRBV6-2/TRBV6-3; size: few; CDR3: ASSTMAYEQY
J: TRBJ2-7; V: TRBV27; size: few; CDR3: ASSSMTGAPLEQY
J: TRBJ2-5; V: TRBV29-1; size: few; CDR3: SVEVETQY
J: TRBJ1-5; V: TRBV28; size: few; CDR3: ASSLPTGEYSNQPQH
J: TRBJ1-1; V: TRBV19; size: NA; CDR3: ASSIRVHTEAF
J: TRBJ2-3; V: TRBV9; size: NA; CDR3: ASSLGTDLNPQY
J: NA; V: TRBV11-2; size: NA; CDR3: ASSTGGYEQF
J: TRBJ2-1; V: TRBV10-3; size: few; CDR3: AISFELAGEDEQF